This T cell receptor beta chain is drawn from a study of blood T cell repertoires in COVID-19. The data were produced by immunoSEQ multiplex PCR, yet TCRdb's version contains in-frame clones alone and is incomplete. The sample shows some 170,000 clones, over 85% of them seen only once. Looked up from germline, CDR1 is SGDLS and CDR2 is YYNGEE. The CDR3 loop spans 14 amino acids. V gave up 8 bases and J gave up 2 bases, with 13 bases separating them. The sample was peripheral blood. The TCR was taken from a woman aged 60-70 years with COVID-19, enrolled during active disease. The chain has TRBV9 and TRBJ2-2, with D perhaps matching TRBD1 (6 bases). CDR3 coding DNA: TGTGCCAGTAACAGGGAATACAACACCGGGGAGCTGTTTTTT. Amino acids: CASNREYNTGELFF.